The rows below give T cell receptor beta chains drawn from one sample of a study of cytomegalovirus exposure and HLA in healthy donors. The assay was immunoSEQ multiplex PCR, and TCRdb's table has in-frame clones only and misses some. This sample has about 130,000 clones, with about 82% found just once. Source material: PBMCs. These receptors originate from a man aged 25 to 40 in good health. The CDR3 runs from the conserved cysteine through the conserved F or W. Each record gives: clone size, V gene, D gene, J gene, CDR3 protein, CDR3 DNA. The D gene is left open where the match is weak. Expanded clones are given a class, and other clones once, few, many or no size at all.

clone size: -; V gene: TRBV7-9; D gene: -; J gene: TRBJ1-6; CDR3 protein: CASRETFSSYNSPLHF; CDR3 DNA: TGTGCCAGCAGGGAGACTTTTAGCTCCTATAATTCACCCCTCCACTTT
clone size: once; V gene: TRBV30; D gene: TRBD1; J gene: TRBJ1-2; CDR3 protein: CAWSVNRGHGNYGYTF; CDR3 DNA: TGTGCCTGGAGTGTAAACAGGGGGCATGGTAACTATGGCTACACCTTC
clone size: -; V gene: TRBV30; D gene: TRBD1; J gene: TRBJ2-3; CDR3 protein: CAWSLTGGTDTQYF; CDR3 DNA: TGTGCCTGGAGCCTGACAGGGGGAACAGATACGCAGTATTTT
clone size: -; V gene: TRBV28; D gene: TRBD1; J gene: TRBJ2-7; CDR3 protein: CASSPGGTGGAEQYF; CDR3 DNA: TGTGCCAGCAGCCCCGGGGGGACAGGGGGAGCCGAGCAGTACTTC
clone size: -; V gene: TRBV5-8; D gene: -; J gene: TRBJ1-5; CDR3 protein: CASSFPGYERPQHF; CDR3 DNA: TGTGCCAGCAGCTTCCCGGGGTATGAGCGGCCCCAGCATTTT
clone size: -; V gene: TRBV30; D gene: TRBD2; J gene: TRBJ2-5; CDR3 protein: CAWSPTSGGGTQYF; CDR3 DNA: TGTGCCTGGAGTCCGACGTCGGGGGGAGGGACCCAGTACTTC
clone size: -; V gene: TRBV11-2; D gene: TRBD2; J gene: TRBJ2-1; CDR3 protein: CASSDTSGIYNEQFF; CDR3 DNA: TGTGCCAGCAGCGATACTAGCGGGATATACAATGAGCAGTTCTTC
clone size: -; V gene: TRBV27; D gene: TRBD1; J gene: TRBJ2-7; CDR3 protein: CATRPGQPYEQYF; CDR3 DNA: TGTGCCACTAGACCGGGACAGCCATACGAGCAGTACTTC
clone size: few; V gene: TRBV7-8; D gene: TRBD1; J gene: TRBJ2-7; CDR3 protein: CASSATQGADEQYF; CDR3 DNA: TGTGCCAGCAGCGCAACACAGGGGGCGGACGAGCAGTACTTC
clone size: -; V gene: TRBV11-2; D gene: TRBD2; J gene: TRBJ2-7; CDR3 protein: CASRPMPAGGYEQYF; CDR3 DNA: TGTGCCAGCAGACCCATGCCCGCGGGGGGCTACGAGCAGTACTTC
clone size: once; V gene: TRBV10-3; D gene: -; J gene: TRBJ2-1; CDR3 protein: CAISDLNRGGNEQFF; CDR3 DNA: TGTGCCATCAGTGACTTAAACAGGGGGGGCAATGAGCAGTTCTTC
clone size: -; V gene: TRBV28; D gene: -; J gene: TRBJ2-7; CDR3 protein: CASSGGGGRTIYEQYF; CDR3 DNA: TGTGCCAGCAGTGGTGGAGGTGGGAGGACAATTTACGAGCAGTACTTC
clone size: -; V gene: TRBV7-9; D gene: -; J gene: TRBJ1-1; CDR3 protein: CASSPAGGAHANTEAFF; CDR3 DNA: TGTGCCAGCAGCCCCGCGGGGGGGGCCCATGCGAACACTGAAGCTTTCTTT
clone size: -; V gene: TRBV7-3; D gene: -; J gene: TRBJ2-5; CDR3 protein: CAGRGLDREETQYF; CDR3 DNA: TGTGCCGGGCGGGGACTTGACAGGGAAGAGACCCAGTACTTC
clone size: -; V gene: TRBV30; D gene: TRBD1; J gene: TRBJ1-5; CDR3 protein: CAYPKGQGELGGNQPQHF; CDR3 DNA: TGTGCCTATCCAAAGGGACAGGGTGAGTTGGGGGGCAATCAGCCCCAGCATTTT
clone size: -; V gene: TRBV5-6; D gene: -; J gene: TRBJ2-1; CDR3 protein: CASSLCGVSYNEQFF; CDR3 DNA: TGTGCCAGCAGCTTGTGCGGAGTCTCCTACAATGAGCAGTTCTTC
clone size: -; V gene: TRBV30; D gene: -; J gene: TRBJ1-1; CDR3 protein: CAWSYGHTEAFF; CDR3 DNA: TGTGCCTGGAGTTATGGCCACACTGAAGCTTTCTTT
clone size: few; V gene: TRBV30; D gene: -; J gene: TRBJ1-2; CDR3 protein: CAWTPPRGGYGYTF; CDR3 DNA: TGTGCCTGGACCCCACCCCGGGGTGGGTATGGCTACACCTTC
clone size: -; V gene: TRBV28; D gene: -; J gene: TRBJ1-3; CDR3 protein: CASSHTGSGNTIYF; CDR3 DNA: TGTGCCAGCAGCCACACAGGCTCTGGAAACACCATATATTTT
clone size: once; V gene: TRBV30; D gene: TRBD2; J gene: TRBJ2-3; CDR3 protein: CAWTSKLRLAGGTDTQYF; CDR3 DNA: TGTGCCTGGACCAGCAAACTCAGACTAGCGGGAGGCACAGATACGCAGTATTTT
clone size: -; V gene: TRBV30; D gene: -; J gene: TRBJ2-2; CDR3 protein: CAWSEITNTGELFF; CDR3 DNA: TGTGCCTGGAGTGAAATTACGAACACCGGGGAGCTGTTTTTT
clone size: -; V gene: TRBV18; D gene: TRBD1; J gene: TRBJ2-5; CDR3 protein: CASSELGQGQTQYF; CDR3 DNA: TGTGCCAGCTCAGAGCTCGGACAGGGACAGACCCAGTACTTC
clone size: -; V gene: TRBV10-3; D gene: TRBD2; J gene: TRBJ2-3; CDR3 protein: CAIGGLAGFTDTQYF; CDR3 DNA: TGTGCCATCGGGGGGCTAGCGGGATTCACAGATACGCAGTATTTT
clone size: -; V gene: TRBV6-5; D gene: TRBD1; J gene: TRBJ1-4; CDR3 protein: CARAGRGNEKLFF; CDR3 DNA: TGTGCCCGTGCTGGCAGGGGGAATGAAAAACTGTTTTTT
clone size: -; V gene: TRBV7-3; D gene: -; J gene: TRBJ2-4; CDR3 protein: CASSLGGGGRENIQYF; CDR3 DNA: TGTGCCAGCAGCCTAGGTGGAGGGGGCCGTGAAAACATTCAGTACTTC
clone size: -; V gene: TRBV30; D gene: TRBD1; J gene: TRBJ1-1; CDR3 protein: CAWSVGQMNTEAFF; CDR3 DNA: TGTGCCTGGAGCGTGGGACAGATGAACACTGAAGCTTTCTTT
clone size: once; V gene: TRBV7-9; D gene: -; J gene: TRBJ2-1; CDR3 protein: CSSSLDGFSQFF; CDR3 DNA: TGTTCCAGCAGCTTAGACGGTTTTAGCCAGTTCTTC
clone size: once; V gene: TRBV20-1; D gene: -; J gene: TRBJ1-2; CDR3 protein: CSAFPNYGYAF; CDR3 DNA: TGCAGTGCTTTTCCAAACTATGGCTACGCCTTC
clone size: -; V gene: TRBV5-6; D gene: TRBD2; J gene: TRBJ2-5; CDR3 protein: CASSGPGLAGTQYF; CDR3 DNA: TGTGCCAGCAGCGGACCGGGACTAGCGGGTACCCAGTACTTC
clone size: -; V gene: TRBV7-9; D gene: -; J gene: TRBJ1-2; CDR3 protein: CSSSLLADHGYTF; CDR3 DNA: TGTTCCAGCAGCTTATTAGCAGATCATGGCTACACCTTC
clone size: -; V gene: TRBV6-5; D gene: -; J gene: TRBJ1-5; CDR3 protein: CASSSREGGQPQHF; CDR3 DNA: TGTGCCAGCAGTTCAAGGGAAGGGGGTCAGCCCCAGCATTTT